This T cell receptor beta chain was sequenced during a study of cytomegalovirus exposure and HLA in healthy donors. A multiplex PCR was run with 60 Vbeta primers and 13 Jbeta primers. Method: immunoSEQ multiplex PCR; TCRdb's copy keeps in-frame clones and lacks some. The profile shows 99,000 or so clones, nearly 15% of them singletons. The CDR3 has 13 amino acids. The germline V and J ends were trimmed by 6 bases and 4 bases, with 12 bases remaining between them. Germline CDR1 MNHEY, CDR2 SMNVEV (reference sequence). The source is a female donor in good health and CMV-seronegative. The specimen was PBMCs. V usage is TRBV27 and J usage is TRBJ1-1; D uncertain. The CDR3 sequence is CASRIREGTEAFF. As DNA, the CDR3 is TGTGCCAGCAGGATAAGGGAGGGCACTGAAGCTTTCTTT.